The present T cell receptor (beta chain) was sequenced within a study of T cells after somatic rescue of genetic block (dated by TCRdb to about 2020). Study-wide context: The study assessed how robust, over the long term, a T-cell system was when the system had developed through somatic rescue of a genetic block in T-cell development.

The CDR3 has 14 amino acids, counting the end cysteine and phenylalanine. This entry keeps only the CDR3 DNA: 42 bases, framed from base 1. The germline V gene provides CDR1 KGHSH and CDR2 LQKENI. The V and J ends are trimmed by 3 bases and 8 bases, leaving 16 bases between them. Library creation used the immunoSEQ multiplex PCR assay. Drawn from immuneACCESS, this table holds only the in-frame rearrangements with V and J called that TCRdb kept. Clones are partly lost; checked studies trace under half to an unresolved V gene and leave the rest unexplained. Present in this sample are 10,000 to 15,000 clones, 73% of which were seen just once. Roughly 19% of the sample belongs to the ten largest clones. To note about this clone: Its antigen is not yet known. No base-level quality is on record; no much larger clone is a single base apart.

The receptor was derived from a boy aged 5-17 years. The sequenced material came from peripheral blood mononuclear cells (PBMCs). The V and J genes are TRBV18 and TRBJ1-2, with the D gene uncertain. The nucleotide sequence is TGTGCCAGCTCACCGGACGGCAGACGACGAGGCTACACCTTC. It encodes CASSPDGRRRGYTF.